This T cell receptor beta chain is from a study of blood T cell repertoires in COVID-19. Study context: Sample material is recorded as cDNA or gDNA derived from T cells, B-cell-depleted T cells, or PBMCs.

Data came from immunoSEQ multiplex PCR; TCRdb stores just in-frame clones and leaves some out. The sample records about 68,000 clones, around 83% being singletons. This clone was counted only a few times. Germline V gives CDR1 SEHNR, CDR2 FQNEAQ (reference sequence). V lost 3 bases and J 2 bases, leaving 16 bases between the germline ends. This CDR3 is 16 amino acids long. This clonotype was obtained from a man aged 50-60 years with acute or convalescent COVID-19. Material for sequencing was peripheral blood. V gene TRBV7-9 combines with J gene TRBJ2-5, with a tentative D call TRBD1 (6 bases). As DNA, the CDR3 is TGTGCCAGCAGCTTCAAACCGGGACAAAATCAAGAGACCCAGTACTTC. Translated: CASSFKPGQNQETQYF.